This T cell receptor beta chain was sequenced in a study of blood T cell repertoires in COVID-19. Libraries were prepared by immunoSEQ multiplex PCR; TCRdb keeps only in-frame clonotypes and omits some of them. The table includes around 260,000 clones, 75% to 95% detected once. The length of the CDR3 is 14 residues. Germline V gene sequence: CDR1 MDHEN, CDR2 SYDVKM. The V gene lost 2 bases and the J gene lost 0 bases, with 7 bases spanning the gap. On this clone itself: Other DNA sequences of this sample code for an identical CDR3.

What was sequenced was PBMCs or T cells enriched from blood (not recorded which). The rearrangement links TRBV28 to TRBJ1-2, with no clear D. The sequence was collected from a young woman who had recovered from COVID-19. The CDR3 sequence: CASSLGQSNYGYTF. CDR3 nucleotides: TGTGCCAGCAGTTTAGGCCAGTCTAACTATGGCTACACCTTC.